This is a list of T cell receptor beta chains from one sample in a study of OX40 agonist ivuxolimab in advanced cancers. The data were produced by immunoSEQ multiplex PCR, yet TCRdb's version contains in-frame clones alone and is incomplete. In the table there are about 70,000 clones, roughly nine tenths of which are singletons. Specimen: CD4+ or CD8+ T cells sorted from blood, collected in a trial of the OX40 agonist ivuxolimab. The receptors were sampled from an adult with an advanced solid tumor such as melanoma, head and neck, liver or kidney cancer. Both conserved end residues are part of each CDR3. A D gene is named only where the DNA matches it firmly. Clone size is shown for a subset of rows, as once, few, many or a class of expanded clone.

v_call	d_call	j_call	clone_size	cdr3_nt	cdr3_aa
TRBV7-3	TRBD2	TRBJ2-1	medium-sized	TGTGCCAGCAGCTTAAGCCCGACTAGCGGGAGGCAGAATGAGCAGTTCTTC	CASSLSPTSGRQNEQFF
TRBV5-5	TRBD2	TRBJ2-3	NA	TGTGCCAGCAGCTTGGTGGGTGGGAGGGACACAGATACGCAGTATTTT	CASSLVGGRDTDTQYF
TRBV9	NA	TRBJ2-1	NA	TGTGCCAGCAGCGCCGGCGGACTTTACAATGAGCAGTTCTTC	CASSAGGLYNEQFF
TRBV4-1	NA	TRBJ1-5	NA	TGCGCCAGCAGCCAATTGGGGGAGGCCCCCAATCAGCCCCAGCATTTT	CASSQLGEAPNQPQHF
TRBV18	NA	TRBJ2-3	NA	TGTGCCAGCTCCCCAGGACAACCCACAGATACGCAGTATTTT	CASSPGQPTDTQYF
TRBV11-2	NA	TRBJ1-2	NA	TGTGCCAGCAGCTTACATTCTCGGGGGTATGGCTACACCTTC	CASSLHSRGYGYTF
TRBV4-1	NA	TRBJ2-7	NA	TGCGCCAGCAGCCAAGGGAAGGCCTACGAGCAGTACTTC	CASSQGKAYEQYF
TRBV27	NA	TRBJ2-7	NA	TGTGCCAGCATAGGCGCAGGAGGCGGCAGCGAGCAGTACTTC	CASIGAGGGSEQYF
TRBV27	NA	TRBJ2-7	NA	TGTGCCAGCAGTCCCCATTGGGGGTGGCGCGAGCAGTACTTC	CASSPHWGWREQYF
TRBV12-5	TRBD2	TRBJ2-1	NA	TGTGCTAGTGGTCGGGGGACTAGCGGATACAATGAGCAGTTCTTC	CASGRGTSGYNEQFF
TRBV2	NA	TRBJ2-7	NA	TGTGCCAGCAGTGAAGACGCGCCCAGGGTCTACGAGCAGTACTTC	CASSEDAPRVYEQYF
TRBV27	NA	TRBJ2-7	NA	TGTGCCAGCAGTTCCGGGACACAAGCCTACGAGCAGTACTTC	CASSSGTQAYEQYF
TRBV29-1	NA	TRBJ1-1	NA	TGCAGCGTTGAAGATGGGAACACTGAAGCTTTCTTT	CSVEDGNTEAFF
TRBV28	TRBD2	TRBJ2-7	NA	TGTGCCAGCAGTTTGCTAGCGGAAACCTACGAGCAGTACTTC	CASSLLAETYEQYF
TRBV5-1	TRBD1	TRBJ2-5	NA	TGCGCCAGCAGCTCCACGGGACAGTCAGAGACCCAGTACTTC	CASSSTGQSETQYF
TRBV7-2	NA	TRBJ1-5	NA	TGTGCCAGCAGCCCCGGCGGGGGACCCAATCAGCCCCAGCATTTT	CASSPGGGPNQPQHF
TRBV7-9	NA	TRBJ1-1	NA	TGTGCCAGCAGCTTTTGGGAAGGGTCGGGGCTAAGGGCTTTCTTT	CASSFWEGSGLRAFF
TRBV13	NA	TRBJ2-7	NA	TGTGCCAGCAGCTTGGGGGGAACCAGAAGATACGAGCAGTACTTC	CASSLGGTRRYEQYF
TRBV9	TRBD2	TRBJ2-1	NA	TGTGCCAGCAGAGGGTCAGGGAGGGATTACAATGAGCAGTTCTTC	CASRGSGRDYNEQFF
TRBV6-1	NA	TRBJ1-5	NA	TGTGCCAGTAGTGAAACCCTTCGGCAGCCCCAGCATTTT	CASSETLRQPQHF
TRBV5-6	TRBD2	TRBJ2-3	NA	TGTGCCAGCAGCTTGGGGCTAGCGGGAGACACAGATACGCAGTATTTT	CASSLGLAGDTDTQYF
TRBV15	NA	TRBJ1-1	NA	TGTGCCACCAGCAGAGGCCAGGGGAGGGAAGCTTTCTTT	CATSRGQGREAFF
TRBV5-8	TRBD1	TRBJ2-7	NA	TGTGCCAGCAGCGTCCGGGACAGGGGAGGCGAGCAGTACTTC	CASSVRDRGGEQYF
TRBV5-4	TRBD2	TRBJ2-2	NA	TGTGCCAGTGAACTAGCGGGAGGGGCGAACACCGGGGAGCTGTTTTTT	CASELAGGANTGELFF
TRBV11-3	TRBD2	TRBJ2-3	NA	TGTGCCACCACTAACCTGGCGGGAGGAAAAGTTGACACGCAGTATTTT	CATTNLAGGKVDTQYF
TRBV19	NA	TRBJ2-4	NA	TGTGCCAGTAGTGGCCTCGGGGAGGCCAAAAACATTCAGTACTTC	CASSGLGEAKNIQYF
TRBV7-9	TRBD2	TRBJ2-1	NA	TGTGCCAGCAGCCCCGACCCGGGGCGGGAGGGGAGGAATGAGCAGTTCTTC	CASSPDPGREGRNEQFF
TRBV9	NA	TRBJ2-1	NA	TGTGCCAGCAGCGTAGAGCTAGGGGGGTACAATGAGCAGTTCTTC	CASSVELGGYNEQFF
TRBV5-5	TRBD2	TRBJ2-7	NA	TGTGCCAGCAGCTCGTGGACTAGCGGGAGTGCGTACGAGCAGTACTTC	CASSSWTSGSAYEQYF
TRBV6-5	NA	TRBJ2-5	NA	TGTGCCAGCAGTTACTCAGGGGCGCGAGAGCAGTACTTC	CASSYSGAREQYF
TRBV7-9	NA	TRBJ1-1	NA	TGTGCCAGCAGCTTAGCGACCCTAACTGAAGCTTTCTTT	CASSLATLTEAFF